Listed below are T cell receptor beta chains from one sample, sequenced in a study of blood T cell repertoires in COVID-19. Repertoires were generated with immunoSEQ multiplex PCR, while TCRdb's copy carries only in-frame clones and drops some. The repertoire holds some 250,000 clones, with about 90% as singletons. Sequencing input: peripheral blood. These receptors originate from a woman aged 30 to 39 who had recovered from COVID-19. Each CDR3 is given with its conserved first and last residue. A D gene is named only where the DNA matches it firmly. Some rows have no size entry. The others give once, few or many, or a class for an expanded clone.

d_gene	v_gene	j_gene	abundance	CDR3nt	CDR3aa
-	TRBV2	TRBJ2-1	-	TGTGCCTCCGGGGGACGGGGTGAGCAGTTCTTC	CASGGRGEQFF
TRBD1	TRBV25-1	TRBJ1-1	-	TGTGCCAGCAGCGGACAGGGAGGGCTTGGCACTGAAGCTTTCTTT	CASSGQGGLGTEAFF
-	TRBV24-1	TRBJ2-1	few	TGTGCCACCAGTCGCATACAGGGTGATGAGCAGTTCTTC	CATSRIQGDEQFF
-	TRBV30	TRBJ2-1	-	TGTGCCTGGAGTGGCGGGGCGTCCTACAATGAGCAGTTCTTC	CAWSGGASYNEQFF
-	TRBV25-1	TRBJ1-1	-	TGTGCCAGCAGTTTGGTTTTCCCCCTAAACACTGAAGCTTTCTTT	CASSLVFPLNTEAFF
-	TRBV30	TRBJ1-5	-	TGTGCCTGGAGCGCCAGGGCCGATCAGCCCCAGCATTTT	CAWSARADQPQHF
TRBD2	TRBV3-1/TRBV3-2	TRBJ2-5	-	TGTGCCAGCAGCCAAGTTACTAGCGGGGTATACCAAGAGACCCAGTACTTC	CASSQVTSGVYQETQYF
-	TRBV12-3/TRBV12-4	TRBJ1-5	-	TGTGCCAGCAGTTTGGGGGGGGGTCAGCCCCAGCATTTT	CASSLGGGQPQHF
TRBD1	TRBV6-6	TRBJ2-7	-	TGTGCCAGCAGTTACATGGACAGGGAGCAGTACTTC	CASSYMDREQYF
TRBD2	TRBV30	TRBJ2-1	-	TGTGCCTGGAGTGTACATAGCGGGGGGTGGAATGAGCAGTTCTTC	CAWSVHSGGWNEQFF
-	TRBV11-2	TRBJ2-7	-	TGTGCCAGCAGCTTATCGAGGTACACCTCCTACGAGCAGTACTTC	CASSLSRYTSYEQYF
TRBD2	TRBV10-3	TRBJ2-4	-	TGTGCCACCTCCGGGGGGGATGACATTCAGTACTTC	CATSGGDDIQYF
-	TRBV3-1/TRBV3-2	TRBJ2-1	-	TGTGCCAGCAGCCTAACACTATACAATGAGCAGTTCTTC	CASSLTLYNEQFF
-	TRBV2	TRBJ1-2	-	TGTGCCAGCAGTGAAGGGGCCGCTTTGCTCTATGGCTACACCTTC	CASSEGAALLYGYTF
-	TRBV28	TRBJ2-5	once	TGTGCCAGCACCTCTAATAGGTCACCGAGGCAAGAGACCCAGTACTTC	CASTSNRSPRQETQYF
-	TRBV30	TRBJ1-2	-	TGTGCCTGGAGTAAGGTTGAGGCGGCGGTCTATGGCTACACCTTC	CAWSKVEAAVYGYTF
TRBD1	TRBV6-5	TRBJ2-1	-	TGTGCCAGTACGGACAGGGTATACAATGAGCAGTTCTTC	CASTDRVYNEQFF
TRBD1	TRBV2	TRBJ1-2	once	TGTGCCAGCAGTGAGAGGCAGGGGGGATACTATGGCTACACCTTC	CASSERQGGYYGYTF
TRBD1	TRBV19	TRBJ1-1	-	TGTGCCAGTAGTATTTTGTTCGGCAGGGGGTCCGCTGAAGCTTTCTTT	CASSILFGRGSAEAFF
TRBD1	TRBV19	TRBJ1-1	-	TGTGCCAGTAGTACGGGCCCAGGGGACAGGGGTTTCTTT	CASSTGPGDRGFF
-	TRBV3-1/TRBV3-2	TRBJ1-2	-	TGTGCCAGCAGCCAAGTACAGTGGACAGCCATTAACTATGGCTACACCTTC	CASSQVQWTAINYGYTF
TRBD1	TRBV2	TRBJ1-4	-	TGTGCCAGCAGTAGTAACGCAGGGGGGAAAGGGGAAAAACTGTTTTTT	CASSSNAGGKGEKLFF
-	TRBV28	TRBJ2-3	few	TGTGCCAGCCCTCCAGCTGGGGCTTCCGAAAACACAGATACGCAGTATTTT	CASPPAGASENTDTQYF
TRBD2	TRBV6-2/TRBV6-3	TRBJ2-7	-	TGTGCCAGCAGTTATCCTAGCGGGGGCACTCCCGAGCAGTACTTC	CASSYPSGGTPEQYF
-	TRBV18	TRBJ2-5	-	TGTGCCAGCTCCCTGACAGTAAACCAAGAGACCCAGTACTTC	CASSLTVNQETQYF
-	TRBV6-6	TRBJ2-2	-	TGTGCCAGCAGACTTTCGGGGGGCCGGACCGGGGAGCTGTTTTTT	CASRLSGGRTGELFF
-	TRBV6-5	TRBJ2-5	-	TGTGCCAGCTCGCCGGGGCAAGAGACCCAGTACTTC	CASSPGQETQYF
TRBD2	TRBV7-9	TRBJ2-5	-	TGTGCCAGCAGCCCCCCAGTTCGACTAGCGGGGCTAGAGACCCAGTACTTC	CASSPPVRLAGLETQYF
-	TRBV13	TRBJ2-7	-	TGTGCCAGCAGCACCGTAGGGAGCTCCTACGAGCAGTACTTC	CASSTVGSSYEQYF
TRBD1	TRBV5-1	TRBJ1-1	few	TGCGCCAGCAGCTTGGAGACAGGGGGGAACACTGAAGCTTTCTTT	CASSLETGGNTEAFF
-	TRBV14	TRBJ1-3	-	TGTGCCAGCAGCGGGGCAGAGAGGACAAGCTCTGGAAACACCATATATTTT	CASSGAERTSSGNTIYF
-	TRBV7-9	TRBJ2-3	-	TGTGCCAGCAGTCTGGGGGCTTCTTTGGTCACAGATACGCAGTATTTT	CASSLGASLVTDTQYF
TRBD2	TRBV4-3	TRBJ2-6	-	TGCGCCAGCAGCCGAGCAGAGGGACTACCCGTCCTGACTTTC	CASSRAEGLPVLTF
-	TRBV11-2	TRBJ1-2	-	TGTGCCAGCAGCTTAATCGGGGTTGGGCGGCAGTTTAACTATGGCTACACCTTC	CASSLIGVGRQFNYGYTF
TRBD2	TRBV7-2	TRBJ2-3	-	TGTGCCAGCAGCTTAGGTGCTAGCGGGGGAGATACGCAGTATTTT	CASSLGASGGDTQYF
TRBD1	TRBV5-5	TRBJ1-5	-	TGTGCCAGCAGCATAGGACAGGGGGCCGCCTATAGCAATCAGCCCCAGCATTTT	CASSIGQGAAYSNQPQHF
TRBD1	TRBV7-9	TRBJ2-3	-	TGTGCCAGCAGTAGCGGACAGGGAGCGGATACGCAGTATTTT	CASSSGQGADTQYF
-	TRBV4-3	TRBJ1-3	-	TGCGCCAGCAGCCAATTCACAGGCTCTGGAAACACCATATATTTT	CASSQFTGSGNTIYF
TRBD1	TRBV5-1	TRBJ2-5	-	TGCGCCAGCAGCCCGGGGGGACAGGGAGGAGAGACCCAGTACTTC	CASSPGGQGGETQYF
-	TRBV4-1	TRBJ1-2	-	TGCGCCAGCAGCCGGAGTTCGGTTGGCTACACCTTC	CASSRSSVGYTF
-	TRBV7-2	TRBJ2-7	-	TGTGCCAGCAGCTTAGAGAAGGGGTTCCCCTACGAGCAGTACTTC	CASSLEKGFPYEQYF
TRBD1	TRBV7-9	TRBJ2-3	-	TGTGCCAGCAACCCCCTTCACAGGGGCACTAGCACAGATACGCAGTATTTT	CASNPLHRGTSTDTQYF
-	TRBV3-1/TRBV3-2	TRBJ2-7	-	TGTGCCAGCAGCCGTGGGACTGGGAATTACGAGCAGTACTTC	CASSRGTGNYEQYF
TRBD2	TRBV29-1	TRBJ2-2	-	TGCAGCGGTGAACTAGCGGGGGGGCCGGGGACCGGGGAGCTGTTTTTT	CSGELAGGPGTGELFF
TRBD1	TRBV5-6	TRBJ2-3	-	TGTGCCAGCAGCGGAACAGGGGTAGGGACAGATACGCAGTATTTT	CASSGTGVGTDTQYF
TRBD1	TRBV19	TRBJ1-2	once	TGTGCCAGTAGTCCAACCGGGACAGGGGTGAACTATGGCTACACCTTC	CASSPTGTGVNYGYTF
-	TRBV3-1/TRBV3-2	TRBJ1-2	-	TGTGCCAGCAGAGGGGGCTATGGCTACACCTTC	CASRGGYGYTF
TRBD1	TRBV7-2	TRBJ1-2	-	TGTGCCAGCAGCACCGGGACAGGGACCGGCTACACCTTC	CASSTGTGTGYTF
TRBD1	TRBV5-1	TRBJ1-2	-	TGCGCCAGCAGCTCTCCCGGACAGGGGGCATTTGGCTACACCTTC	CASSSPGQGAFGYTF
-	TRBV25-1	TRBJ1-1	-	TGTGCCAGCAGTGATTCGGGGGGTGCTGAAGCTTTCTTT	CASSDSGGAEAFF
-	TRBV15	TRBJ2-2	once	TGTGCCACGGGAGCGGGCCGAAACACCGGGGAGCTGTTTTTT	CATGAGRNTGELFF
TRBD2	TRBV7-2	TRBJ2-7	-	TGTGCCAGCAGCTTAGACGTGGTCCGGGGGGGTTACGAGCAGTACTTC	CASSLDVVRGGYEQYF
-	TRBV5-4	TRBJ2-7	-	TGTGCCAGCAGCCCTGGACAGTACCCCTACGAGCAGTACTTC	CASSPGQYPYEQYF
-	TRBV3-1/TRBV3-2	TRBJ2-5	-	TGTGCCAGCAGCCAAAGCCAGAGGGCCCAGTACTTC	CASSQSQRAQYF
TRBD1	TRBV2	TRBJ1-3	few	TGTGCCAGCAGTGGGACAGGGAGAAACACCATATATTTT	CASSGTGRNTIYF
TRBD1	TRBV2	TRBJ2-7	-	TGTGCCAGCAGGGTACAGGGGTCCTCCTACGAGCAGTACTTC	CASRVQGSSYEQYF
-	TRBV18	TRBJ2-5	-	TGTGCCAGCTCAACGTTCGATAGACAAGAGACCCAGTACTTC	CASSTFDRQETQYF
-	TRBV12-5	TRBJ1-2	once	TGTGCTAGTGGTCCCGCCCAGGATTACTATGGCTACACCTTC	CASGPAQDYYGYTF
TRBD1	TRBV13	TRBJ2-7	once	TGTGCCAGCAGCCACCAAACAGGGGGCGCAAGGTCGTACGAGCAGTACTTC	CASSHQTGGARSYEQYF